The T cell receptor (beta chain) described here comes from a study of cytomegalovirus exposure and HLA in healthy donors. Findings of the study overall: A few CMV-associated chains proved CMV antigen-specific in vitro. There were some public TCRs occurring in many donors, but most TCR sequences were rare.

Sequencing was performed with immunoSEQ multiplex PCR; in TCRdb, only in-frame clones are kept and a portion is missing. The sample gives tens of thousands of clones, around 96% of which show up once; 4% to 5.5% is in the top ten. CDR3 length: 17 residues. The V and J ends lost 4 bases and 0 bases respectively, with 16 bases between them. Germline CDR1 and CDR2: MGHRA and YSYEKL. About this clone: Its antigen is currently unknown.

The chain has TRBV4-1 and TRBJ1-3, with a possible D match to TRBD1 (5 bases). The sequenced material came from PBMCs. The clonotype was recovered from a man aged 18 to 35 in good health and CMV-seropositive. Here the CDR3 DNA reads TGCGCCAGCAGCCTTGGGATAGGGGATATCTCTGGAAACACCATATATTTT. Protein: CASSLGIGDISGNTIYF.